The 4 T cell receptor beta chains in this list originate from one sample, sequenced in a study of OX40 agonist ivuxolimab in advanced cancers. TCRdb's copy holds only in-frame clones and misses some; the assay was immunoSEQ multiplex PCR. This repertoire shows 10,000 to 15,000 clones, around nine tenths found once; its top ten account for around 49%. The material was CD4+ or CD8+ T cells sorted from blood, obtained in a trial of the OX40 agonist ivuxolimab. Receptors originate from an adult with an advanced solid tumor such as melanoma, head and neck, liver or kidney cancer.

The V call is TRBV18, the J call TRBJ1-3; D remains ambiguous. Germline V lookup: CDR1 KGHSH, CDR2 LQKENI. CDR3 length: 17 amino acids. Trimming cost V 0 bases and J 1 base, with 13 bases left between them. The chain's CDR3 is CASSPPGSPSSGNTIYF. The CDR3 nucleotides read TGTGCCAGCTCACCACCGGGGTCACCTTCTTCTGGAAACACCATATATTTT.

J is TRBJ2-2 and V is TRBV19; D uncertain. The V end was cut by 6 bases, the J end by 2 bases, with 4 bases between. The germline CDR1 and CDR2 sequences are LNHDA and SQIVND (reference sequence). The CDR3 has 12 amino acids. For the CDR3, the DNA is TGTGCCAGTAGCATAAACACCGGGGAGCTGTTTTTT. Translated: CASSINTGELFF.

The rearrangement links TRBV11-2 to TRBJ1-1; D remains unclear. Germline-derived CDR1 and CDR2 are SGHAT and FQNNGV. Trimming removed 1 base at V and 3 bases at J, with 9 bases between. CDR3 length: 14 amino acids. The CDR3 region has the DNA TGTGCCAGCAGCTTAGTGGGAGAAGACACTGAAGCTTTCTTT. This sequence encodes CASSLVGEDTEAFF.

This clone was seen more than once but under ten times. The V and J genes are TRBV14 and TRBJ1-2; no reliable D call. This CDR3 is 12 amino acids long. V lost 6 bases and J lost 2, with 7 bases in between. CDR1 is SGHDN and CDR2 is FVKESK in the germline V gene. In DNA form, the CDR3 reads TGTGCCAGCAGGGGAGAAAACTATGGCTACACCTTC. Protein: CASRGENYGYTF.